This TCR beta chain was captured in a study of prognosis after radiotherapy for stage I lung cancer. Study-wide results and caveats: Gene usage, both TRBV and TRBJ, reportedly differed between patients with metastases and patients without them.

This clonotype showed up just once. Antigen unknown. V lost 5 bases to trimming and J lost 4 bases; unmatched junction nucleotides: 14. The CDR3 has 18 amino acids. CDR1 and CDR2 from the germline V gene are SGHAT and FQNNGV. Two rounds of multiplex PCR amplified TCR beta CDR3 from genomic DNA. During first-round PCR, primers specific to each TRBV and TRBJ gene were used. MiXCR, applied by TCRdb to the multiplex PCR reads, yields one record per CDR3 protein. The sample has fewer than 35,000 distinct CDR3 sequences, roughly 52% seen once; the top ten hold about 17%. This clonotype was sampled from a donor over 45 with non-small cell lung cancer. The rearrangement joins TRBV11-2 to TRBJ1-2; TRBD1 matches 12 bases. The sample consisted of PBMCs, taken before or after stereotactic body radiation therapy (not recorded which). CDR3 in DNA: TGTGCCAGCAGCCTCTCCTTAGGGACAGGGGGCGTATTCTATGGCTACACCTTC. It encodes CASSLSLGTGGVFYGYTF.